The 28 T cell receptor beta chains in this list originate from one sample, sequenced in a study of T cell repertoires in cytomegalovirus infection (dated by TCRdb to the late 2010s). Sequenced on an Illumina HiSeq 1500. TCRdb itself trimmed the public reads at Q25 with fastp, ran MiXCR and retained productive beta chains. Here each entry gathers all rows of one CDR3 protein and keeps the most common genes and DNA. The sample contains approximately 400,000 distinct CDR3 sequences, around 32% of them found a single time. The top ten hold roughly 13% of the sample. Sample: PBMCs. Receptors were obtained from a human donor in good health (CMV status not recorded). Some clones in this sample may be carry-over from other donors' samples.

V is TRBV7-2 and J is TRBJ2-1; 11 nucleotides line up with TRBD2. The J segment lost 9 bases and the V segment lost 1 base, leaving 5 bases of the junction unmatched. CDR3 size: 15 residues. Germline CDR1 is SGHTA and CDR2 is FQGNSA. CDR3 sequence (DNA): TGTGCCAGCAGCTTAGGTAGCGGGGGGGGGGTTGAGCAGTTCTTC. Protein sequence: CASSLGSGGGVEQFF.

With respect to this clonotype: A read error may be the cause here, since a much bigger clone is one base away. The chain uses TRBV27 and TRBJ1-1; D remains ambiguous. This CDR3 contains 14 residues. V was trimmed by 5 bases and J by 6 bases, leaving 16 bases between them. Germline-derived CDR1 and CDR2 are MNHEY and SMNVEV (reference sequence). The DNA of the CDR3 is TGTGCCAGCAGTCGGACCCCGGGGAGCCCTGAAGCTTTCTTT. It yields the protein CASSRTPGSPEAFF.

The gene calls are TRBV12-3 or TRBV12-4 and TRBJ2-5, with D hard to call. The ends were cut back, 5 bases at V and 2 bases at J, with 15 bases in the middle. The CDR3 consists of 15 residues. For the CDR3, the DNA is TGTGCCAGCAGTCCTAGACGACGGCTACAAGAGACCCAGTACTTC. As protein: CASSPRRRLQETQYF.

This clonotype has ten or more counts. The chain employs TRBV4-1 and TRBJ1-1; no definite D call. CDR1 and CDR2 from the germline V gene are MGHRA and YSYEKL. This CDR3 region has 15 residues. V was trimmed by 0 bases and J by 11 bases, leaving 19 bases between them. The CDR3 DNA follows: TGCGCCAGCAGCCAAGATCACAACCCGGCTCAATTGGCTTTCTTT. The encoded protein is CASSQDHNPAQLAFF.

This clonotype turned up a few times. V is TRBV20-1 and J is TRBJ2-5; D is ambiguous. The ends were cut back, 0 bases at V and 5 bases at J, with 7 bases in the middle. The CDR3 is 12 amino acids. The V gene's germline CDR1 is DFQATT and CDR2 SNEGSKA (reference sequence). CDR3 DNA: TGCAGTGCTAGAGATGGGCGCGAGACCCAGTACTTC. Translating it yields CSARDGRETQYF.

This clonotype was recorded a few times. The chain is built from TRBV30 and TRBJ2-3; no firm D call. CDR3 length: 12 amino acids. V was clipped by 5 bases and J by 5 bases, with 11 bases between them. The germline V gene encodes CDR1 GTSNPN and CDR2 SVGIG (reference sequence). CDR3 sequence reads: CAWGKGGDTQYF. The CDR3 DNA is TGTGCCTGGGGGAAGGGCGGAGATACGCAGTATTTT.

At least ten counts were recorded for this clonotype. The chain employs TRBV7-2 and TRBJ2-1; 9 bases map to TRBD2. There are 15 residues in the CDR3. Germline CDR1 and CDR2: SGHTA and FQGNSA. V lost 7 bases and J lost 0; bases outside the gene matches: 4. The CDR3 is CASTLAGSSYNEQFF. The CDR3 nucleotides read TGTGCCAGCACGCTAGCGGGGAGCTCCTACAATGAGCAGTTCTTC.

This clonotype appeared a few times. In DNA form, the CDR3 reads TGTGCCAGCAGTTTAAGGGACCCCCGGGGCACTGAAGCTTTCTTT. This translates into CASSLRDPRGTEAFF. The chain employs TRBV28 and TRBJ1-1; weak D call: TRBD1 (5 bases). V shed 2 bases and J shed 4 bases, with 14 bases lying between them. The germline CDR1 and CDR2 sequences are MDHEN and SYDVKM. The CDR3 length is 15 residues.

This clonotype was detected a few times. A much larger clone lies a single base off, so this may be a read error. For the CDR3, the DNA is TGTGCCAGCAGCTTAGCGCCGACCGTACACACTGAAGCTTTCTTT. Translating it yields CASSLAPTVHTEAFF. The chain links TRBV7-2 to TRBJ1-1; D unresolved. The V and J ends lost 0 bases and 3 bases respectively, with 11 bases between them. CDR1 is SGHTA and CDR2 is FQGNSA in the germline V gene. The CDR3 is 15 amino acids.

This sequence joins TRBV20-1 and TRBJ1-4; 11 bases fit TRBD1. Germline assignment: CDR1 DFQATT and CDR2 SNEGSKA (reference sequence). V gave up 6 bases and J gave up 0 bases; unmatched junction bases: 6. This CDR3 is built from 16 residues. The CDR3 region is CSAPDRGRATNEKLFF. Written as DNA, the CDR3 is TGCAGTGCGCCGGACAGGGGGCGGGCAACTAATGAAAAACTGTTTTTT.

The rearrangement joins TRBV6-2 or TRBV6-3 to TRBJ2-2, with D unclear. The CDR3 totals 15 residues. V lost 2 bases and J lost 2, with 9 bases in between. Germline-derived CDR1 and CDR2 are MNHEY and SVGEGT. CDR3 loop: CASSYSRSNTGELFF. CDR3 nucleotide sequence: TGTGCCAGCAGTTACAGCAGGAGTAACACCGGGGAGCTGTTTTTT.

The chain employs TRBV28 and TRBJ2-7; 12 positions agree with TRBD2. There are 16 residues in the CDR3. The ends lost 6 bases at V and 3 bases at J; junction bases unmatched: 9. The germline V gene encodes CDR1 MDHEN and CDR2 SYDVKM. DNA of the CDR3: TGTGCCAGCAGGGGTAGGACTAGCGGGGACTACTACGAGCAGTACTTC. Translation gives CASRGRTSGDYYEQYF.

On this clonotype itself: Possible read error: a much larger clone is one base away. The CDR3 carries no conserved terminal phenylalanine or tryptophan, so it likely arises from a read error. This chain links TRBV6-2 or TRBV6-3 with TRBJ1-1; D is uncertain. This CDR3 is 14 amino acids long. CDR1 and CDR2 (germline): MNHEY, SVGEGT. V dropped 2 bases and J dropped 1 base, with 8 bases sitting between them. In DNA form, the CDR3 reads TGTGCCAGCAGTTACCTCGCGGGGAACACTGAAGCTTTCCTT. This translates into CASSYLAGNTEAFL.

The rearrangement joins TRBV18 to TRBJ1-1; maybe TRBD1 (5 bases). The CDR3 runs 14 residues. Trimming stripped 2 bases from V and 1 base from J, with 8 bases between. Germline CDR1 and CDR2: KGHSH and LQKENI. CDR3 coding DNA: TGTGCCAGCTCACCAACGGGGCCGAACACTGAAGCTTTCTTT. Translation gives CASSPTGPNTEAFF.

This clonotype was counted ten times or more. The genes are TRBV7-9 and TRBJ2-7, with 7 bases fitting TRBD2. The CDR3 consists of 14 residues. Trimming removed 5 bases from V and 5 bases from J; junction bases left unmatched: 9. Per germline, CDR1 SEHNR and CDR2 FQNEAQ (reference sequence). The CDR3 DNA reads TGTGCCAGCAGCACCCCAGAGCGGGGCGACGAGCAGTACTTC. It codes for CASSTPERGDEQYF.

In this sample, this clonotype turned up a few times. A read error may be the cause here, since a much bigger clone is one base away. The rearrangement links TRBV11-2 to TRBJ1-1; TRBD1 might be the D (6 bases). This CDR3 is built from 14 residues. Germline V gene sequence: CDR1 SGHAT, CDR2 FQNNGV. The V end lost 4 bases, the J end lost 0 bases, and 9 bases lay between the germline ends. The CDR3 DNA reads TGTGCCAGCAGCTCCCGACAGGTGAACACTGAAGCTTTCTTT. Translating gives CASSSRQVNTEAFF.

DNA of the CDR3: TGTGCCAGCAGCCCGGTCGGGCGGAACACCGGGGAGCTGTTTTTT. Translated: CASSPVGRNTGELFF. The V call is TRBV5-4, the J call TRBJ2-2, with no clear D. The CDR3 has 15 amino acids. Germline lookup yields CDR1 SGHNT and CDR2 YYREEE (reference sequence). Trimming removed 4 bases from V and 1 base from J, with 11 bases in between.

A note on this clonotype: Lacking the conserved final phenylalanine or tryptophan, this CDR3 likely reflects a read error. This chain connects TRBV19 to TRBJ1-5; possibly TRBD1 for D (5 bases). CDR1 is LNHDA, CDR2 SQIVND, per germline (reference sequence). V was trimmed by 6 bases and J by 0 bases, leaving 9 bases between them. There are 14 residues in the CDR3. CDR3 residues: CASRRTTSNQPQHC. The CDR3 DNA is TGTGCCAGTAGAAGGACAACTAGCAATCAGCCCCAGCATTGT.

V usage is TRBV5-4 and J usage is TRBJ2-3, with TRBD2 matching 7 bases. V gave up 4 bases and J gave up 2 bases; unmatched junction bases: 10. Germline V gene lookup returns CDR1 SGHNT and CDR2 YYREEE (reference sequence). This CDR3 is built from 16 residues. This CDR3 reads CASSLPAGRFTDTQYF. The CDR3 DNA reads TGTGCCAGCAGCCTGCCAGCGGGGAGATTCACAGATACGCAGTATTTT.

This clonotype is a singleton in its sample. This chain joins TRBV4-1 and TRBJ2-7; D is unclear. Germline V gene data show CDR1 as MGHRA and CDR2 as YSYEKL. Trimming removed 1 base from V and 2 bases from J, with 9 bases in between. The CDR3 loop spans 14 amino acids. As DNA, the CDR3 is TGCGCCAGCAGCCAAGTGGCTTCGGCCTACGAGCAGTACTTC. Translation: CASSQVASAYEQYF.

For this clonotype: One end of the junction varies from germline; a read error may be responsible. This sequence joins TRBV5-1 and TRBJ1-5; no definite D call. CDR1 is SGHRS, CDR2 YFSETQ, per germline. The CDR3 covers 15 residues. The CDR3 bases are TGCGACAGCAGCTTGGATCCCTATAGCAATCAGCCCCAGCATTTT. Amino acids: CDSSLDPYSNQPQHF.

This clonotype has just a few counts. The chain carries TRBV11-2 and TRBJ2-5; 13 bases map to TRBD2. The CDR3 runs to 16 residues. V lost 3 bases to trimming and J lost 1 base; unmatched junction nucleotides: 2. Germline V lookup: CDR1 SGHAT, CDR2 FQNNGV. The DNA for the CDR3 is TGTGCCAGCAGCTTCGGGACTAGCGGGGCCCAAGAGACCCAGTACTTC. The encoded protein is CASSFGTSGAQETQYF.

Only one count was recorded for this clonotype. The rearrangement links TRBV12-3 or TRBV12-4 to TRBJ1-3, with 7 bases identical to TRBD1. V was clipped by 7 bases and J by 0 bases; unmatched bases: 15. The CDR3 contains 18 residues. CDR3 DNA sequence: TGTGCCAGCACTCGGGGTAGGGGGACAGTAAGCTCTGGAAACACCATATATTTT. Its protein product is CASTRGRGTVSSGNTIYF.

This clonotype appeared many times. The chain joins TRBV28 to TRBJ2-7; 7 positions agree with TRBD2. Trimming cost V 6 bases and J 0 bases; bases outside gene matches: 5. Germline assignment: CDR1 MDHEN and CDR2 SYDVKM. The CDR3 spans 14 residues. The CDR3 region has the DNA TGTGCCAGCAGCTTCGGGGGGACCTCCTACGAGCAGTACTTC. Translating it yields CASSFGGTSYEQYF.

This clonotype was observed a few times. This chain connects TRBV4-1 to TRBJ2-5, with D perhaps TRBD1 or TRBD2 (6 bases each). The CDR3 has 15 amino acids. V was trimmed by 2 bases and J by 5 bases, leaving 15 bases between them. Germline V gene lookup returns CDR1 MGHRA and CDR2 YSYEKL. The DNA of the CDR3 is TGCGCCAGCAGCCAACCGGGGGCGGGTGGGGAGACCCAGTACTTC. Its translation is CASSQPGAGGETQYF.

This clonotype was counted many times. The chain combines TRBV11-2 with TRBJ2-1; 11 bases agree with TRBD1. The trim removed 1 base at V and 10 bases at J, leaving 6 bases unmatched. This CDR3 has 15 amino acids. The germline CDR1 and CDR2 sequences are SGHAT and FQNNGV. The CDR3 reads CASSLADRGRREQFF. The CDR3 nucleotides are TGTGCCAGCAGCTTAGCGGACAGGGGGCGCCGGGAGCAGTTCTTC.

Many counts were recorded for this clonotype. This chain connects TRBV19 to TRBJ1-2; D gene unclear. Germline V gives CDR1 LNHDA, CDR2 SQIVND (reference sequence). This CDR3 is 14 amino acids long. V shed 5 bases and J shed 2 bases, with 12 bases lying between them. CDR3 in amino acids: CASSLKKNNYGYTF. CDR3 nucleotide sequence: TGTGCCAGTAGTTTAAAAAAGAACAACTATGGCTACACCTTC.

The chain employs TRBV10-3 and TRBJ2-2; D is undetermined. The CDR3 totals 15 residues. Germline assignment: CDR1 ENHRY and CDR2 SYGVKD. Trimming took off 4 bases at V and 5 bases at J, with 14 bases between the two ends. The CDR3 is CAISGFLEGTGELFF. CDR3 nucleotide sequence: TGTGCCATCAGTGGGTTTCTAGAAGGTACCGGGGAGCTGTTTTTT.